The T cell receptor beta chain described here comes from a study of somatic mutations in cytotoxic T cells in rheumatoid arthritis. Study-level results: For about an eighth of the roughly 60 patients, a single CD8+ clone accounted for more than 20% of CD8+ cells. Rheumatoid arthritis patients and age-matched healthy controls showed no significant difference in CD8+ T-cell clonality. A rise in CD8+ clonality with age was seen in rheumatoid arthritis patients but not in healthy controls.

Germline CDR1 and CDR2: SGDLS and YYNGEE. CDR3 length: 18 residues. V lost 4 bases, J lost 4 bases, and 11 bases stayed unmatched. Authors' data handling: Some patient CD8+ clones were larger than 1%, and these rarely matched published virus-specific TCRB sequences. The assay was immunoSEQ multiplex PCR, and TCRdb's table has in-frame clones only and misses some. Clone size and V and J calls were adopted from that table, with D and trimming inferred from the DNA. In the table there are about 4,200 clones, roughly two thirds of which are singletons. About this clone: Antigen: not known.

This chain joins TRBV9 and TRBJ2-2; 12 bases are a match to TRBD2. The specimen sequenced was CD8+ T cells sorted from blood. The sequence was collected from an adult with rheumatoid arthritis. The CDR3 bases are TGTGCCAGCAGCCCGGGAAGGACTAGCGGGGTTATCACCGGGGAGCTGTTTTTT. Its protein product is CASSPGRTSGVITGELFF.